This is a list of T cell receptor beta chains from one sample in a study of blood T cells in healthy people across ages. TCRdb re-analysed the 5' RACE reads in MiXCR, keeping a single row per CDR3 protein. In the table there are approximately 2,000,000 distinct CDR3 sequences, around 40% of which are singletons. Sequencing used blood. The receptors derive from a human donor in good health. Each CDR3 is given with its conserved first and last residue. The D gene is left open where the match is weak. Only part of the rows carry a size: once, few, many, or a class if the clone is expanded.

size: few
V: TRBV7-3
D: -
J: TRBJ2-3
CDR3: CASSLRPGWTDTQYF
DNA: TGTGCCAGCAGCTTAAGGCCAGGGTGGACAGATACGCAGTATTTT

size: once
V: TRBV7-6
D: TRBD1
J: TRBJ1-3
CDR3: CASSLADRGDTIYF
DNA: TGTGCCAGCAGCTTAGCGGACAGGGGAGACACCATATATTTT

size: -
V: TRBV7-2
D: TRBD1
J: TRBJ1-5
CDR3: CASSLGYRGRSNQPQHF
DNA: TGTGCCAGCAGCTTAGGATACAGGGGTAGAAGCAATCAGCCCCAGCATTTT

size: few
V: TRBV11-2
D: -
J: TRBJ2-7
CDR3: CASSFNRFADEQYF
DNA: TGTGCCAGCAGCTTTAATAGATTCGCGGACGAGCAGTACTTC

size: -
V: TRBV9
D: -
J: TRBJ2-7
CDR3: CASSVGAVELGPYEQYF
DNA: TGTGCCAGCAGCGTGGGGGCGGTAGAACTTGGCCCCTACGAGCAGTACTTC

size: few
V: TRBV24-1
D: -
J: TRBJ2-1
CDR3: CATSDLQGIGYNEQFF
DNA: TGTGCCACCAGTGATTTGCAGGGAATCGGCTACAATGAGCAGTTCTTC

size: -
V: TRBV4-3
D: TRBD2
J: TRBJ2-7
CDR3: CASSHRLAGGQKYF
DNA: TGCGCCAGCAGCCACCGACTAGCGGGGGGGCAGAAGTACTTC

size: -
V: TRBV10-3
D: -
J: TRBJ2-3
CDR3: CAISLGGRTDTQYF
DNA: TGTGCCATCAGTTTGGGGGGCAGGACAGATACGCAGTATTTT

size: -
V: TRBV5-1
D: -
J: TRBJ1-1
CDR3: CASSFLDSDTEAFF
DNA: TGCGCCAGCAGCTTCTTGGACAGCGACACTGAAGCTTTCTTT

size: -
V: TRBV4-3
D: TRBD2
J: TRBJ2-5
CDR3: CASSQEGASGGARETQYF
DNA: TGCGCCAGCAGCCAAGAAGGGGCGAGCGGGGGGGCAAGAGAGACCCAGTACTTC

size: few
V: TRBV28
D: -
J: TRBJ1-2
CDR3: CASRNRGWGGYTF
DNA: TGTGCCAGCCGAAATAGGGGCTGGGGTGGCTACACCTTC

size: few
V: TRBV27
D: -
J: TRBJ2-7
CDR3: CASSPDVFYEQYF
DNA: TGTGCCAGCAGCCCGGACGTATTCTACGAGCAGTACTTC

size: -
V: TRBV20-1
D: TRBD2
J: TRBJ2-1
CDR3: CSARSPGGFSSYNEQFF
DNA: TGCAGTGCTAGAAGTCCGGGGGGGTTTAGCTCCTACAATGAGCAGTTCTTC

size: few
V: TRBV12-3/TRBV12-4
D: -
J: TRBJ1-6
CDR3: CASTRTGGGSPLHF
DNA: TGTGCCAGCACCAGGACGGGGGGCGGGTCACCCCTCCACTTT

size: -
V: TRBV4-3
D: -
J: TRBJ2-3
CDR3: CASSQVLRRTDTQYF
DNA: TGCGCCAGCAGCCAAGTCCTCCGACGAACAGATACGCAGTATTTT

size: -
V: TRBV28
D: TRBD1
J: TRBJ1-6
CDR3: CASSPGQGLNSPLHF
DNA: TGTGCCAGCAGTCCGGGACAGGGTCTTAATTCACCCCTCCACTTT